This is a list of T cell receptor beta chains from one sample in a study of T cell responses to AZD1222 COVID-19 vaccine. The method was immunoSEQ multiplex PCR; TCRdb's version includes in-frame clones alone and lacks a portion of them. Here the sample spans more than 95,000 clones, roughly 91% being singletons. Specimen: peripheral blood, collected on day 0 of AZD1222 vaccination. The receptors here all came from an adult in good health. The conserved cysteine and the conserved F or W are not part of the CDR3 here. Clone size is shown for a subset of rows, as once, few, many or a class of expanded clone.

v_call: TRBV7-6
clone_size: once
cdr3_length: 12
cdr3_aa: ASSTRGEYNEQF

v_call: TRBV5-1
clone_size: few
cdr3_length: 11
cdr3_aa: ASALGQDYGYT

v_call: TRBV18
clone_size: once
cdr3_length: 13
cdr3_aa: ASSPPQGQPYEQY

v_call: TRBV7-9
clone_size: NA
cdr3_length: 14
cdr3_aa: ASSSGGLYEVYGYT

v_call: TRBV2
clone_size: NA
cdr3_length: 11
cdr3_aa: ASSEMTDTEAF

v_call: TRBV19
clone_size: NA
cdr3_length: 12
cdr3_aa: ASSMRDVTDTQY

v_call: TRBV7-2
clone_size: NA
cdr3_length: 13
cdr3_aa: ASSLRLGGSETQY

v_call: TRBV12-3/TRBV12-4
clone_size: NA
cdr3_length: 10
cdr3_aa: ASSLYRGELF

v_call: TRBV5-1
clone_size: NA
cdr3_length: 13
cdr3_aa: ASSLQGADTGELF

v_call: TRBV4-3
clone_size: NA
cdr3_length: 12
cdr3_aa: ASSQNRGRGEQY

v_call: TRBV6-5
clone_size: NA
cdr3_length: 12
cdr3_aa: ASRLQGRNTEAF

v_call: TRBV5-5
clone_size: once
cdr3_length: 14
cdr3_aa: ASSLGEGGSYNEQF

v_call: TRBV6-5
clone_size: once
cdr3_length: 13
cdr3_aa: ASSYPAAGLPEAF

v_call: TRBV6-5
clone_size: NA
cdr3_length: 13
cdr3_aa: ASSYRSESGNTIY

v_call: TRBV19
clone_size: few
cdr3_length: 13
cdr3_aa: ASSLTGVNNQPQH

v_call: TRBV5-1
clone_size: few
cdr3_length: 14
cdr3_aa: ASSRDGDTLNTEAF

v_call: TRBV20-1
clone_size: NA
cdr3_length: 13
cdr3_aa: SASLTGSGANVLT

v_call: TRBV10-3
clone_size: once
cdr3_length: 13
cdr3_aa: AISGRTGMNTEAF

v_call: TRBV6-1
clone_size: once
cdr3_length: 14
cdr3_aa: ASSDMGQGAMTEAF

v_call: TRBV5-1
clone_size: NA
cdr3_length: 13
cdr3_aa: ASSLNDGNNQPQH

v_call: TRBV19
clone_size: once
cdr3_length: 13
cdr3_aa: ASIRQGFGEDEAF

v_call: TRBV27
clone_size: NA
cdr3_length: 14
cdr3_aa: ASSPLPGISGNTIY

v_call: TRBV11-2
clone_size: NA
cdr3_length: 12
cdr3_aa: ASSFQGSRGELF

v_call: TRBV4-3
clone_size: NA
cdr3_length: 14
cdr3_aa: ASSQYRQGGLYEQY

v_call: TRBV5-1
clone_size: once
cdr3_length: 16
cdr3_aa: ASSFRLAGALVAGELF

v_call: TRBV12-3/TRBV12-4
clone_size: NA
cdr3_length: 10
cdr3_aa: ASSPRTWVQY

v_call: TRBV13
clone_size: NA
cdr3_length: 13
cdr3_aa: ASRPNLGIRYGYT

v_call: TRBV12-3/TRBV12-4
clone_size: NA
cdr3_length: 11
cdr3_aa: ASSLRENTEAF

v_call: TRBV20-1
clone_size: once
cdr3_length: 9
cdr3_aa: SASSLQGLF

v_call: TRBV5-6
clone_size: NA
cdr3_length: 14
cdr3_aa: ASSLRRPGLIYEQY

v_call: TRBV5-3
clone_size: NA
cdr3_length: 14
cdr3_aa: ARSHRGLAENNEQF

v_call: TRBV7-8
clone_size: NA
cdr3_length: 13
cdr3_aa: ASSHRGGGPETQY

v_call: TRBV10-1
clone_size: NA
cdr3_length: 13
cdr3_aa: ASSDRTGNGDTQY

v_call: TRBV20-1
clone_size: NA
cdr3_length: 11
cdr3_aa: SASPVGSGGYT

v_call: TRBV5-1
clone_size: NA
cdr3_length: 12
cdr3_aa: ASSGGVSDYGYT

v_call: TRBV29-1
clone_size: NA
cdr3_length: 11
cdr3_aa: SFSGTRGGEQF

v_call: TRBV7-2
clone_size: NA
cdr3_length: 17
cdr3_aa: ASSADTPGLAGGTDTQY

v_call: TRBV24-1
clone_size: NA
cdr3_length: 14
cdr3_aa: ATSETGGFLITEAF

v_call: TRBV28
clone_size: NA
cdr3_length: 11
cdr3_aa: ASSLGPDRGQY

v_call: TRBV7-9
clone_size: NA
cdr3_length: 11
cdr3_aa: ASSFEGNTEAF

v_call: TRBV18
clone_size: NA
cdr3_length: 13
cdr3_aa: ASSPREGASGELF

v_call: TRBV9
clone_size: NA
cdr3_length: 12
cdr3_aa: ASSGGPRNTEAF

v_call: TRBV27
clone_size: NA
cdr3_length: 14
cdr3_aa: ASSNNRNTADYGYT

v_call: TRBV12-3/TRBV12-4
clone_size: once
cdr3_length: 9
cdr3_aa: ASGLNEKLF

v_call: TRBV7-8
clone_size: NA
cdr3_length: 10
cdr3_aa: ASSPVGYGYT

v_call: TRBV30
clone_size: NA
cdr3_length: 10
cdr3_aa: AWRDSNSPLH